The source of this T cell receptor (beta chain) is a study of blood T cell repertoires in COVID-19. While infection was still active, Seattle patients were enrolled and then followed longitudinally. Measured with immunoSEQ multiplex PCR; TCRdb has only the in-frame clones, and not every one. The sample has roughly 200,000 clones; roughly 82% are singletons. Trimming pared 6 bases from V and 4 bases from J, leaving 10 bases between. Germline V gene lookup returns CDR1 MNHEY and CDR2 SVGAGI. This CDR3 contains 14 residues. The rearrangement uses TRBV6-5 and TRBJ1-6, with D perhaps matching TRBD1 (6 bases). Sequencing was done on a sample of peripheral blood. The TCR was taken from a woman aged 60-75 years with COVID-19, enrolled during active disease. The CDR3 here is CASRRGHYNSPLHF. The CDR3, as DNA: TGTGCCAGCAGACGGGGACATTATAATTCACCCCTCCACTTT.